What follows describes a single TCR beta chain. The antigen remains unidentified. This CDR3 contains 12 residues. Germline V CDR1 and CDR2: SGHAT, FQNNGV. V gave up 0 bases and J gave up 10 bases, with 9 bases separating them. This record comes from a study of T cell repertoires in cytomegalovirus infection. About the study: Matching HLA type, along with CMV infection, was indicated by public TCR beta signatures.

MiXCR, applied by TCRdb to the reads, yields one record per CDR3 protein. The table records some 150,000 distinct CDR3 sequences, about 6.1% of them present only once. Overall study findings and caveats: HLA-C-restricted TCR beta clonotypes specific for CMV led the ex vivo response. Carriage of CMV together with the relevant HLA was identifiable through cumulative public TCR beta family frequency.

Sequencing was performed on PBMCs. The receptor was isolated from a human donor in good health (CMV status not recorded). Some clones in this sample may be carry-over from other donors' samples. The chain combines TRBV11-2 with TRBJ2-5, with TRBD1 as a possible D gene (6 bases). The CDR3 coding sequence is TGTGCCAGCAGCTTAGATAAGGGGGTCCAGTACTTC. Its protein is CASSLDKGVQYF.